The 21 T cell receptor beta chains in this list originate from one sample, sequenced in a study of blood T cell repertoires in COVID-19. Sequencing used immunoSEQ multiplex PCR; TCRdb keeps in-frame clones, though not all of them. The sample contains roughly 230,000 clones, 75% to 90% of which appear only once. Sequenced sample: peripheral blood. The receptors come from a woman in her thirties or forties who had recovered from COVID-19.

The gene calls are TRBV5-1 and TRBJ2-7, with 10 bases identical to TRBD2. V lost 0 bases to trimming and J lost 2 bases; unmatched junction nucleotides: 8. Germline V CDR1 and CDR2: SGHRS, YFSETQ. The length of the CDR3 is 17 residues. CDR3 sequence (DNA): TGCGCCAGCAGCTTGGCCAGTTCTAGCGGGGGACCCTACGAGCAGTACTTC. Translation: CASSLASSSGGPYEQYF. The full variable domain, rest sourced from reference TRBV5-1 and TRBJ2-7, is KAGVTQTPRYLIKTRGQQVTLSCSPISGHRSVSWYQQTPGQGLQFLFEYFSETQRNKGNFPGRFSGRQFSNSRSEMNVSTLELGDSALYLCASSLASSSGGPYEQYFGPGTRLTVT.

This chain joins TRBV27 and TRBJ2-3; 11 nucleotides agree with TRBD2. Trimming at V came to 5 bases and at J to 0 bases, leaving 7 bases not matched to a gene. The CDR3 has 17 amino acids. Germline CDR1 is MNHEY and CDR2 is SMNVEV (reference sequence). CDR3: CASSKTSGGLSTDTQYF. DNA of the CDR3: TGTGCCAGCAGTAAAACTAGCGGGGGACTTAGCACAGATACGCAGTATTTT.

The CDR3 DNA sequence: TGTGCCAGCAGCTTTAACATGGCTGGCAATGAGCAGTTCTTC. Its protein product is CASSFNMAGNEQFF. The chain joins TRBV7-8 to TRBJ2-1; D is undetermined. CDR1 is SGHVS, CDR2 FQNEAQ, per germline. The length of the CDR3 is 14 residues. Trimming cost V 3 bases and J 6 bases, with 12 bases left between them.

The gene calls are TRBV16 and TRBJ1-6, with D hard to call. CDR1 KGHSY and CDR2 FQNENV come from the germline V gene. The V and J ends lost 2 bases and 6 bases respectively, with 2 bases between them. This CDR3 is built from 12 residues. In DNA form, the CDR3 reads TGTGCCAGCAGCCAACGTAATTCACCCCTCCACTTT. It specifies CASSQRNSPLHF.

The V gene is TRBV6-1, the J gene TRBJ1-2, with 9 bases identical to TRBD1. Germline V gene sequence: CDR1 MNHNS, CDR2 SASEGT. Germline trimming cut 3 bases from V and 8 bases from J; bases unmatched to any gene: 10. This CDR3 is 15 amino acids long. CDR3 sequence: CASSELGQGMGGYTF. CDR3 nucleotides: TGTGCCAGCAGTGAGCTTGGACAGGGGATGGGAGGCTACACCTTC.

V gene TRBV6-5 combines with J gene TRBJ2-7; no definite D call. Germline CDR1 and CDR2: MNHEY and SVGAGI. The CDR3 extends over 14 amino acids. Trimming removed 2 bases from V and 1 base from J, with 9 bases in between. This chain's CDR3 is CASSYQAQSYEQYF. DNA of the CDR3: TGTGCCAGCAGTTACCAAGCACAGTCCTACGAGCAGTACTTC.

The J gene is TRBJ2-7, the V gene TRBV7-9; D is possibly TRBD1 (5 bases). The CDR3 covers 13 residues. Germline CDR1 SEHNR, CDR2 FQNEAQ (reference sequence). Trimming stripped 5 bases from V and 7 bases from J, with 15 bases between. The CDR3 sequence is CASSPPRTWEQYF. In DNA, the CDR3 is TGTGCCAGCAGCCCCCCCCGGACATGGGAGCAGTACTTC.

The CDR3 DNA sequence: TGTGCCAGCAGCCAACGAGGGTGGGGTGAGCAGTTCTTC. Amino acids: CASSQRGWGEQFF. The rearrangement links TRBV3-1 (or the pseudogene TRBV3-2) to TRBJ2-1; D is perhaps TRBD2 (5 bases). The CDR3 sequence is 13 residues long. V lost 2 bases and J lost 9, with 11 bases in between. Germline CDR1 is LGHDT and CDR2 is YNNKEL (reference sequence).

The CDR3 DNA sequence: TGTGCCAGCAGTGAAATTTCAGGGGCCCGTGGTACAGATACGCAGTATTTT. Encoded protein: CASSEISGARGTDTQYF. The chain employs TRBV6-1 and TRBJ2-3; perhaps TRBD1 as D (6 bases). Trimming pared 2 bases from V and 3 bases from J, leaving 18 bases between. Germline-derived CDR1 and CDR2 are MNHNS and SASEGT. This CDR3 is 17 amino acids long.

The chain employs TRBV6-1 and TRBJ1-6; D remains unclear. In germline, CDR1 is MNHNS, CDR2 SASEGT. V was pared by 3 bases and J by 7 bases, with 16 bases between. This CDR3 has 16 amino acids. CDR3 coding DNA: TGTGCCAGCAGTGAGTCTTTCAGACCGAGGAATTCACCCCTCCACTTT. Its protein product is CASSESFRPRNSPLHF.

This chain connects TRBV6-5 to TRBJ1-4; possible D gene TRBD1, 5 bases. With 2 bases removed from V and 7 bases from J, the gap between germline ends came to 14 bases. This CDR3 contains 15 residues. Germline V gives CDR1 MNHEY, CDR2 SVGAGI. The CDR3 is CASSYRRQNSEKLFF. The CDR3 DNA follows: TGTGCCAGCAGTTACAGGAGACAGAATAGTGAAAAACTGTTTTTT.

The genes are TRBV18 and TRBJ2-1; 8 bases map to TRBD2. The CDR3 is 15 amino acids. Germline values: CDR1 KGHSH, CDR2 LQKENI. With 2 bases clipped from V and 4 bases from J, the junction kept 4 bases outside the gene matches. The CDR3 region has the DNA TGTGCCAGCTCACCAAGTGGGACTAGTTACAATGAGCAGTTCTTC. This sequence encodes CASSPSGTSYNEQFF.

The chain carries TRBV2 and TRBJ1-1, with D uncertain. This CDR3 is 12 amino acids long. Looked up from germline, CDR1 is SNHLY and CDR2 is FYNNEI. The V gene lost 4 bases and the J gene lost 4 bases, with 7 bases spanning the gap. The DNA of the CDR3 is TGTGCCAGCAGTGGCCAGGCCACTGAAGCTTTCTTT. Amino acid sequence: CASSGQATEAFF.

DNA of the CDR3: TGTGCCAGCAGCCAACTCGTGGGGGGGTTTAACTATGGCTACACCTTC. Its protein is CASSQLVGGFNYGYTF. The rearrangement links TRBV3-1 (or the pseudogene TRBV3-2) to TRBJ1-2; D may be TRBD1 (5 bases). CDR3 length equals 16 residues. Per germline, CDR1 LGHDT and CDR2 YNNKEL (reference sequence). The ends were cut back, 2 bases at V and 1 base at J, with 14 bases in the middle.

V gene TRBV3-1 (or the pseudogene TRBV3-2) combines with J gene TRBJ2-3; tentative D call: TRBD2 (5 bases). The germline CDR1 and CDR2 sequences are LGHDT and YNNKEL (reference sequence). The CDR3 is made up of 15 amino acids. Trimming shortened V by 1 base and J by 0 bases, and 8 bases separated the two germline ends. The chain's CDR3 is CASSQVGGSTDTQYF. The DNA for the CDR3 is TGTGCCAGCAGCCAAGTCGGAGGCAGCACAGATACGCAGTATTTT.

This chain uses TRBV6-5 with TRBJ2-6; D possibly corresponds to TRBD2 (7 bases). Trimming took off 2 bases at V and 2 bases at J, with 10 bases between the two ends. Germline loops: CDR1 MNHEY, CDR2 SVGAGI. This CDR3 region has 16 residues. This CDR3 reads CASSYQGGAGANVLTF. The CDR3 DNA reads TGTGCCAGCAGTTACCAAGGGGGGGCTGGGGCCAACGTCCTGACTTTC.

The chain carries TRBV18 and TRBJ2-7; D unclear. Trimming shortened V by 2 bases and J by 0 bases, and 5 bases separated the two germline ends. CDR1 KGHSH and CDR2 LQKENI come from the germline V gene. There are 13 residues in the CDR3. CDR3 DNA sequence: TGTGCCAGCTCACCATATAGCTCCTACGAGCAGTACTTC. Its translation is CASSPYSSYEQYF.

J is TRBJ2-3 and V is TRBV20-1; D not certain. The CDR3 loop spans 11 amino acids. V was clipped by 3 bases and J by 3 bases, with 4 bases between them. CDR1 and CDR2 (germline): DFQATT, SNEGSKA (reference sequence). The CDR3 DNA sequence: TGCAGTGCTAGCGGGACAGATACGCAGTATTTT. This encodes CSASGTDTQYF.

This clone was seen only a few times. The J gene is TRBJ1-5, the V gene TRBV6-2 or TRBV6-3; D gene ambiguous. Per the germline V gene, CDR1 is MNHEY and CDR2 is SVGEGT. This CDR3 is 16 amino acids long. The V and J ends lost 7 bases and 0 bases respectively, with 16 bases between them. CDR3 DNA: TGTGCCAGCACCCCGACTACAGATTATAGCAATCAGCCCCAGCATTTT. It yields the protein CASTPTTDYSNQPQHF.

This chain joins TRBV2 and TRBJ1-3; no clear D. The CDR3 spans 15 residues. Germline V gene sequence: CDR1 SNHLY, CDR2 FYNNEI. The ends were cut back, 6 bases at V and 1 base at J, with 13 bases in the middle. The CDR3 loop is CASRAETVSGNTIYF. DNA of the CDR3: TGTGCCAGCAGAGCGGAGACGGTATCTGGAAACACCATATATTTT.

The J gene is TRBJ1-6, the V gene TRBV3-1 (or the pseudogene TRBV3-2); 8 bases map to TRBD1. V was pared by 5 bases and J by 12 bases, with 6 bases of the junction left unmatched. CDR3 length: 13 residues. CDR1 is LGHDT and CDR2 is YNNKEL in the germline V gene (reference sequence). DNA for the CDR3: TGTGCCAGCAGCGTAGGACAGGGCGGACCCCTCCACTTT. This gives the protein CASSVGQGGPLHF.